Presented here are 19 T cell receptor beta chains from one specimen sequenced in a study of response to subunit inactivated influenza vaccine. TCRdb processed the RT-PCR reads anew with MiXCR; each CDR3 protein has one entry. The sample lists approximately 530,000 distinct CDR3 sequences, 10% to 15% occurring once. The specimen comprised PBMCs from blood, sampled about 6 weeks after vaccination. These receptors originate from a man aged 50 or older who received an inactivated influenza vaccine.

J is TRBJ1-2 and V is TRBV20-1, with D unresolved. The CDR3 runs 14 residues. Germline CDR1 and CDR2: DFQATT and SNEGSKA (reference sequence). Between the trimmed V and J ends, which lost 0 bases and 3 bases, there was a span of 11 bases. The CDR3: CSARDRRKDYGYTF. The CDR3 DNA reads as TGCAGTGCTAGAGACCGCCGGAAAGACTATGGCTACACCTTC.

The genes are TRBV6-2 or TRBV6-3 and TRBJ2-5; no reliable D call. The CDR3 covers 13 residues. Trimming removed 8 bases from V and 5 bases from J, with 15 bases in between. Looked up from germline, CDR1 is MNHEY and CDR2 is SVGEGT. The CDR3 nucleotides are TGTGCCAGCCACCAATCGGTCCTTGAGACCCAGTACTTC. It is translated as CASHQSVLETQYF.

In this sample, this clonotype turned up a few times. V and J are TRBV4-3 and TRBJ2-5; TRBD2 matches at 10 bases. Per the germline V gene, CDR1 is LGHNA and CDR2 is YSLEER. The junction had 11 bases not matched to a gene; V was cut back by 0 bases and J by 4 bases. This CDR3 spans 18 amino acids. The CDR3 nucleotides read TGCGCCAGCAGCCAAGATGGGGGGCTAGCGGGAGTTACAGAGACCCAGTACTTC. This encodes CASSQDGGLAGVTETQYF.

About this clonotype: The junction departs from the called germline gene at one end, perhaps through a read error. This chain links TRBV12-3 or TRBV12-4 with TRBJ2-5, with D unclear. There are 14 residues in the CDR3. The CDR3 region has the DNA TGTGCCAGCAGTTTACGCAGGTTCCAAGAGACCCAGTGCTTC. This translates into CASSLRRFQETQCF.

This clonotype occurred a few times. The chain recombines TRBV18 with TRBJ1-1; D uncertain. V gave up 2 bases and J gave up 5 bases, with 9 bases separating them. Per the germline V gene, CDR1 is KGHSH and CDR2 is LQKENI. The CDR3 loop spans 13 amino acids. CDR3 residues: CASSPSGGTEAFF. CDR3 bases: TGTGCCAGCTCACCAAGTGGCGGAACTGAAGCTTTCTTT.

The chain links TRBV29-1 to TRBJ2-7, with 16 bases fitting TRBD2. The J segment lost 0 bases and the V segment lost 4 bases, leaving 3 bases of the junction unmatched. The CDR3 runs 16 residues. Germline-derived CDR1 and CDR2 are SQVTM and ANQGSEA. Written as DNA, the CDR3 is TGCAGCGTTGCCGGGACTAGCGGGGGGGGCTCCTACGAGCAGTACTTC. This sequence encodes CSVAGTSGGGSYEQYF.

The V and J genes are TRBV5-1 and TRBJ1-1; perhaps TRBD1 as D (6 bases). Germline CDR1 reads SGHRS; CDR2 reads YFSETQ. The V and J ends lost 0 bases and 4 bases respectively, with 13 bases between them. The CDR3 spans 15 residues. CDR3: CASSLGGGLSTEAFF. The DNA of the CDR3 is TGCGCCAGCAGCTTGGGTGGGGGGCTGAGCACTGAAGCTTTCTTT.

At least ten counts were recorded for this clonotype. The gene calls are TRBV29-1 and TRBJ2-7, with 8 bases lining up with TRBD2. CDR1 is SQVTM, CDR2 ANQGSEA, per germline. CDR3 length: 14 amino acids. The J segment lost 0 bases and the V segment lost 8 bases, leaving 9 bases of the junction unmatched. The CDR3: CSYPGGGSSYEQYF. The CDR3 region has the DNA TGCAGCTACCCGGGGGGGGGGAGCTCCTACGAGCAGTACTTC.

The rearrangement joins TRBV7-3 to TRBJ2-1; 9 positions agree with TRBD2. V lost 1 base, J lost 3 bases, and 10 bases stayed unmatched. The CDR3 extends over 18 amino acids. Germline assignment: CDR1 SGHTA and CDR2 FQGTGA. CDR3 sequence: CASSLKAGGGRSYNEQFF. CDR3 bases: TGTGCCAGCAGCTTAAAAGCGGGAGGCGGTCGCAGCTACAATGAGCAGTTCTTC.

This clonotype was observed a handful of times. The chain links TRBV3-1 to TRBJ1-2; D remains unclear. V gave up 1 base and J gave up 7 bases, with 10 bases separating them. CDR3 length: 13 residues. Germline assignment: CDR1 LGHDT and CDR2 YNNKEL (reference sequence). The CDR3 sequence: CASSQGGPGGYTF. Here the CDR3 DNA reads TGTGCCAGCAGCCAAGGCGGGCCGGGTGGCTACACCTTC.

This chain uses TRBV4-3 with TRBJ2-2; 8 bases match TRBD2. Germline lookup yields CDR1 LGHNA and CDR2 YSLEER. The CDR3 spans 17 residues. V dropped 1 base and J dropped 6; count of bases not matched to a gene: 10. CDR3: CASSQVTGGPKAGELFF. For the CDR3, the DNA is TGCGCCAGCAGCCAAGTTACGGGAGGGCCTAAGGCCGGGGAGCTGTTTTTT.

This clonotype was seen more than once but under ten times. The chain couples TRBV10-3 to TRBJ1-3; D possibly corresponds to TRBD1 (5 bases). CDR1 is ENHRY and CDR2 is SYGVKD in the germline V gene. This CDR3 contains 14 residues. The V end lost 10 bases, the J end lost 1 base, and 14 bases lay between the germline ends. In nucleotides, the CDR3 is TGTGCCAGCAGAAAAGGGGAATCTGGAAACACCATATATTTT. Residues: CASRKGESGNTIYF.

The chain couples TRBV7-3 to TRBJ2-5; perhaps TRBD2 as D (7 bases). Trimming took off 4 bases at V and 4 bases at J, with 16 bases between the two ends. The CDR3 spans 15 residues. The germline gives CDR1 SGHTA, CDR2 FQGTGA. CDR3 amino acids: CASSSGQRGGETQYF. CDR3 DNA: TGTGCCAGCAGCTCCGGACAGCGCGGGGGAGAGACCCAGTACTTC.

This clonotype was found a few times. The chain is built from TRBV5-6 and TRBJ2-1, with D possibly called TRBD1 or TRBD2 (6 bases each). V gave up 6 bases and J gave up 9 bases, with 16 bases separating them. The CDR3 has 13 residues. Germline CDR1 and CDR2: SGHDT and YYEEEE. CDR3 protein: CASTPIGGGEQFF. The DNA of the CDR3 is TGTGCCAGCACCCCGATAGGGGGAGGTGAGCAGTTCTTC.

This clonotype turned up a few times. The chain has TRBV7-8 and TRBJ1-2, with D hard to call. The CDR3 runs 15 residues. Germline-derived CDR1 and CDR2 are SGHVS and FQNEAQ. Trimming took off 5 bases at V and 4 bases at J, with 17 bases between the two ends. The CDR3 here is CASSRMREAGYGYTF. CDR3 in DNA: TGTGCCAGCAGCCGGATGAGAGAAGCAGGCTATGGCTACACCTTC.

This clonotype was counted only a few times. The genes are TRBV4-3 and TRBJ2-3; D is possibly TRBD1 (6 bases). The CDR3 contains 16 residues. V lost 3 bases, J lost 5 bases, and 18 bases lay in between. Germline loops: CDR1 LGHNA, CDR2 YSLEER. The CDR3 spells CASSQDIRDTGDTQYF. For the CDR3, the DNA is TGCGCCAGCAGCCAGGATATCCGGGACACCGGAGATACGCAGTATTTT.

This clonotype was seen at least ten times. The chain uses TRBV7-2 and TRBJ2-7; possibly TRBD2 for D (5 bases). Between the trimmed V and J ends, which lost 1 base and 7 bases, there was a span of 17 bases. From germline, CDR1 is SGHTA and CDR2 FQGNSA. The CDR3 covers 15 residues. Here the CDR3 DNA reads TGTGCCAGCAGCTTAGGGTTGCGGGCCCTCCAAGAGCAGTACTTC. It is translated as CASSLGLRALQEQYF.

This clonotype showed up just once. The rearrangement uses TRBV6-1 and TRBJ2-7; 8 bases align to TRBD1. Per germline, CDR1 MNHNS and CDR2 SASEGT. V lost 5 bases and J lost 1; bases outside the gene matches: 13. The CDR3 covers 17 residues. CDR3 nucleotides: TGTGCCAGCAGTCCGGGACAGGTCTGTATGGGGTCCTACGAGCAGTACTTC. It codes for CASSPGQVCMGSYEQYF.

This chain connects TRBV7-2 to TRBJ1-5; D call uncertain. Germline V lookup: CDR1 SGHTA, CDR2 FQGNSA. The V and J ends lost 1 base and 6 bases respectively, with 4 bases between them. This CDR3 is built from 12 residues. The CDR3 nucleotides are TGTGCCAGCAGCTTAGTGGCTCAGCCCCAGCATTTT. This gives the protein CASSLVAQPQHF.